These T cell receptor beta chains were read from a single sample in a study of beta chain features in type 1 diabetes. Profiling relied on immunoSEQ multiplex PCR, and the TCRdb table lists in-frame clones only, not all of them. The sample comprises 300,000 or so clones, around 8% of which are singletons, and more than 0.4% rests with the top ten. The source material was central memory CD4+ T cells from blood. These receptors were taken from a woman between 18 and 29 years old in good health. Each CDR3 is given with its conserved first and last residue. The D gene is left open where the match is weak. Clone size is not always given. Where it is, it says once, few, many or a class for expanded clones.

TRBV7-2	few	TRBJ2-2	TRBD1	16	TGTGCCAGCAGCCCGAGGACAGGGGGACACACCGGGGAGCTGTTTTTT	CASSPRTGGHTGELFF
TRBV9	-	TRBJ2-7	-	14	TGTGCCAGCAGCAACCGGGAGTCGTCCTCCGAGCAGTACTTC	CASSNRESSSEQYF
TRBV28	few	TRBJ2-3	-	14	TGTGCCAGCAGTCCCTACTCGGACTTGGGCGCGCAGTATTTT	CASSPYSDLGAQYF
TRBV2	few	TRBJ1-1	-	14	TGTGCCAGCACGGTAAGGGGATTGAACACTGAAGCTTTCTTT	CASTVRGLNTEAFF
TRBV10-3	-	TRBJ2-7	-	13	TGTGCCTCCAAGGAGGACAACGCCTACGAGCAGTACTTC	CASKEDNAYEQYF
TRBV9	few	TRBJ2-3	-	15	TGTGCCAGCAGCGTAGCTACGTCAGGGTCGAACGCGCAGTATTTT	CASSVATSGSNAQYF
TRBV7-6	few	TRBJ2-3	TRBD2	15	TGTGCCAGCAGCGCCGGACTAGCGGGAGGAGATACGCAGTATTTT	CASSAGLAGGDTQYF
TRBV18	-	TRBJ2-7	-	14	TGTGCCAGCTCACCACTCCCGACAGCCTACGAGCAGTACTTC	CASSPLPTAYEQYF
TRBV28	-	TRBJ1-5	-	15	TGTGCCAGCTTCGTCCGGGGGGTCGGTAATCAGCCCCAGCATTTT	CASFVRGVGNQPQHF
TRBV5-1	-	TRBJ2-1	TRBD1	13	TGCGCCAGCAGCTCGGGACAGGGGACTGAGCAGTTCTTC	CASSSGQGTEQFF
TRBV4-2	few	TRBJ2-7	TRBD1	15	TGTGCCAGCAGCCAAGTTGGGGACAGGGCGCACGAGCAGTACTTC	CASSQVGDRAHEQYF
TRBV7-2	many	TRBJ1-2	-	12	TGTGCCAGCAGCTTAGTAGGGTTTGGCTACACCTTC	CASSLVGFGYTF
TRBV7-6	many	TRBJ2-4	-	13	TGTGCCAGCAGCTCGTTCCATGGAAACATTCAGTACTTC	CASSSFHGNIQYF
TRBV5-5	-	TRBJ2-7	-	14	TGTGCCAGCAGCACAGGACTCCTGGTCTACGAGCAGTACTTC	CASSTGLLVYEQYF
TRBV28	-	TRBJ2-1	-	14	TGTGCCAGCCGAGACGGGATTCTATACAATGAGCAGTTCTTC	CASRDGILYNEQFF
TRBV7-2	-	TRBJ1-5	-	12	TGTGCCAGCAGCTTCGGGGGTCAGCCCCAGCATTTT	CASSFGGQPQHF
TRBV4-1	-	TRBJ2-5	TRBD2	17	TGCGCCAGCACGCGGTTACCGGGACTAGCGGGAGAGGAGACCCAGTACTTC	CASTRLPGLAGEETQYF
TRBV7-8	-	TRBJ1-5	-	15	TGTGCCAGCAGCTCGCGAGGTGGGTCCGATCAGCCCCAGCATTTT	CASSSRGGSDQPQHF
TRBV5-1	few	TRBJ2-5	TRBD2	16	TGCGCCAGCAGCCCGTTAGCGGGAGCGGGGCAAGAGACCCAGTACTTC	CASSPLAGAGQETQYF
TRBV5-1	few	TRBJ2-5	-	16	TGCGCCAGCAGCTGGGGTCTACGGGGAGGCCCCGAGACCCAGTACTTC	CASSWGLRGGPETQYF
TRBV2	few	TRBJ2-5	TRBD1	15	TGTGCCAGCAACAAAGGGACAGGGGGCCAAGAGACCCAGTACTTC	CASNKGTGGQETQYF
TRBV7-2	few	TRBJ1-1	TRBD1	14	TGTGCCAGCAGCTATCAGGGGGTGAACACTGAAGCTTTCTTT	CASSYQGVNTEAFF